This T cell receptor beta chain was found in a study of cytomegalovirus exposure and HLA in healthy donors. The study's findings and limits: A few CMV-associated chains were confirmed in vitro to be specific for CMV antigens. TCR association rates varied by HLA locus in a later analysis, with DRB1 highest and HLA-C lowest. Productive rates of about 87% or about 30% were seen for most TCR beta V segments in an earlier analysis.

Vbeta (60) and Jbeta (13) primers were used in the PCR. Produced via immunoSEQ multiplex PCR; TCRdb's table is partial and in-frame only. The sample holds tens of thousands of clones, about 70% seen once. Germline V gene sequence: CDR1 MNHEY, CDR2 SMNVEV (reference sequence). This CDR3 spans 14 amino acids. V lost 0 bases, J lost 6 bases, and 9 bases lay in between. On this clone: Its antigen is as yet unknown.

The chain employs TRBV27 and TRBJ1-5, with D perhaps TRBD1 (5 bases). This sequence was found in a man between 18 and 29 years old in good health and CMV-seronegative. The specimen sequenced was PBMCs. CDR3 amino acids: CASSLSAGVQPQHF. The CDR3, as DNA: TGTGCCAGCAGTTTATCGGCGGGGGTTCAGCCCCAGCATTTT.